This T cell receptor (beta chain) was recovered during a study of regulatory T cells in long-lasting Graves disease. Findings and caveats of the study: Researchers reported studying only peripheral blood, not thyroid tissue. Persistent patients had more shared public clonotypes (roughly 2,700) than new patients (about 880). A reduction in accuracy may have resulted from the small sample size. Newly diagnosed Graves' patients had higher TCR diversity than persistent ones.

The CDR3 is 16 residues long. V was cut by 6 bases and J by 0 bases, with 12 bases left in between. CDR1 is MNHNS, CDR2 SASEGT, per germline. Time point meaning: newly diagnosed GD, antithyroid drugs for less than 3 months. Researchers made the TCR library from RNA that was extracted from PBMCs. As for this clonotype: Its antigen is unidentified.

Building the TCR beta libraries relied on iRepertoire HTBI primers, and CDR3 regions underwent Arm-PCR. One entry per CDR3 protein results from TCRdb running MiXCR on the multiplex PCR reads. The sample yields some 490,000 distinct CDR3 sequences, approximately 12% seen once. Another study also made use of these data, one on T cells in Graves' hyperthyroidism and ophthalmopathy.

This clonotype was obtained from a woman in her 30s with Graves disease. The rearrangement links TRBV6-1 to TRBJ2-6, with D perhaps matching TRBD1 or TRBD2 (5 bases each). Sequenced here: peripheral blood mononuclear cells (PBMCs), sampled at new diagnosis, from a patient treated with antithyroid drugs. The CDR3 loop reads CASRPGTNSGANVLTF. In nucleotides, the CDR3 is TGTGCCAGCAGACCCGGGACCAACTCTGGGGCCAACGTCCTGACTTTC.